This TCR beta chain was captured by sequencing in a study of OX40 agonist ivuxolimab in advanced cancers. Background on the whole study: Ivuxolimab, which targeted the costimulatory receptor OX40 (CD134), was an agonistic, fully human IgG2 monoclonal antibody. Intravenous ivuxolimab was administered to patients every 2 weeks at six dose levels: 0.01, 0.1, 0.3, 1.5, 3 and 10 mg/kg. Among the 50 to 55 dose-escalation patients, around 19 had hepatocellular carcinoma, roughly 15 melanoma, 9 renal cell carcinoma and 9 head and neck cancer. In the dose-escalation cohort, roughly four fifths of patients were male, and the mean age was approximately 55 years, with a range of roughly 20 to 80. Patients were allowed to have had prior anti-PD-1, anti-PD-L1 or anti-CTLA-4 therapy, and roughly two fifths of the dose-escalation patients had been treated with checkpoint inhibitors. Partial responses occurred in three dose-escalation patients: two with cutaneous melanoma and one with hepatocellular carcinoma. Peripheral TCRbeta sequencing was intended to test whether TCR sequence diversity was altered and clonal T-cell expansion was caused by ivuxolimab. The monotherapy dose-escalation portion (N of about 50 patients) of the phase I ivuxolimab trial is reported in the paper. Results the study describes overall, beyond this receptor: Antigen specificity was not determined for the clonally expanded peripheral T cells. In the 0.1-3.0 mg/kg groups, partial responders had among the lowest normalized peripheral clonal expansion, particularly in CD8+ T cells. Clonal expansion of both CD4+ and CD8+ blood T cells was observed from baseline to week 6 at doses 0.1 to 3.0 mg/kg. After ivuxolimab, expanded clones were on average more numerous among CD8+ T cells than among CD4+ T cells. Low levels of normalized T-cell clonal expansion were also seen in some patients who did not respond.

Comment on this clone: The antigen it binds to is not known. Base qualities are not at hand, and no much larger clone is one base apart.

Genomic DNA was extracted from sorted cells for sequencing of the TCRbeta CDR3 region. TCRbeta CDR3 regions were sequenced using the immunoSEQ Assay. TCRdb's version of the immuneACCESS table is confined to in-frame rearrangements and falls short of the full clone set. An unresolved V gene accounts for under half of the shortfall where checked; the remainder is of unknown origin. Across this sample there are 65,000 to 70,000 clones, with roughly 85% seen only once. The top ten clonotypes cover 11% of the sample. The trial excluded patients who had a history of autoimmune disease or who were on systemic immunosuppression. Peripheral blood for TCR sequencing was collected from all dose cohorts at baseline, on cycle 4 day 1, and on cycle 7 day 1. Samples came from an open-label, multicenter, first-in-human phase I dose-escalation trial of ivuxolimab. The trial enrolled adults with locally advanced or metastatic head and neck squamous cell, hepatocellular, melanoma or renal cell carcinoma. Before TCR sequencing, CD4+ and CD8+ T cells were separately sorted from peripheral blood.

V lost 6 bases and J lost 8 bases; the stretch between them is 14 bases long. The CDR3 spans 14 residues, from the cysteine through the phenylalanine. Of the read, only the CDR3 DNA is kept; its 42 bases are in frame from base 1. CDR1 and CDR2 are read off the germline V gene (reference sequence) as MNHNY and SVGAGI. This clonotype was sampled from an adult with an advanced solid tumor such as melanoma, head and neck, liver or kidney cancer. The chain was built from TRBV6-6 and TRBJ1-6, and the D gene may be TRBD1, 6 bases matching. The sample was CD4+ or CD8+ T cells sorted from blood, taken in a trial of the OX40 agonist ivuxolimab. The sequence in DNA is TGTGCCAGCAGCCACACAGGGCCCGATTCACCCCTCCACTTT. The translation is CASSHTGPDSPLHF.